This T cell receptor beta chain was recorded in a study of blood T cell repertoires in COVID-19. Background on the study: Samples representing acute and convalescent COVID-19 were sourced from the United States, Italy and Spain. PBMCs, B-cell-depleted T cells, or T cells were the source of the cDNA or gDNA that made up the material.

The germline V gene encodes CDR1 SNHLY and CDR2 FYNNEI. The CDR3 is made up of 12 amino acids. Between the trimmed V and J ends, which lost 4 bases and 1 base, there was a span of 4 bases. Authors' analysis steps: For nucleated cells, counts were estimated from reference gene primer amplification. The table came from immunoSEQ multiplex PCR; TCRdb's copy has only in-frame clones and leaves some out. Clonal size and the V and J genes are those of that table, whereas D and trimming came from the DNA. Of about 190,000 clones listed, about nine tenths are singletons. The sequenced sample was peripheral blood. The TCR comes from a man aged 35-49 years with acute or convalescent COVID-19. The chain recombines TRBV2 with TRBJ1-1; D is undetermined. CDR3 protein: CASSVRNTEAFF. CDR3 bases: TGTGCCAGCAGTGTTCGGAACACTGAAGCTTTCTTT. The full variable domain, its missing parts supplied by reference TRBV2 and TRBJ1-1, is EPEVTQTPSHQVTQMGQEVILRCVPISNHLYFYWYRQILGQKVEFLVSFYNNEISEKSEIFDDQFSVERPDGSNFTLKIRSTKLEDSAMYFCASSVRNTEAFFGQGTRLTVV.